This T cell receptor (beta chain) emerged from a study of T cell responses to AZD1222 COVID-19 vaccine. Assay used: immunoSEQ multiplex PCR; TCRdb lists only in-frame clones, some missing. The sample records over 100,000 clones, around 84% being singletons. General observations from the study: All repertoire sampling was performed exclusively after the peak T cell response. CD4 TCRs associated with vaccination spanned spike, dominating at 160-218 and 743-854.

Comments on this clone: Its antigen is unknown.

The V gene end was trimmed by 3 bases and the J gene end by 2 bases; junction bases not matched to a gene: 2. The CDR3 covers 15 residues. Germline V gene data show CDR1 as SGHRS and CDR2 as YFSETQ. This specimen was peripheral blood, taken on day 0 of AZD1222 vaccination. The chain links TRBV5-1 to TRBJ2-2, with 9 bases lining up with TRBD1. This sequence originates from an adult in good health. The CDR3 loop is CASSWTGANTGELFF. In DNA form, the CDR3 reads TGCGCCAGCAGCTGGACAGGGGCCAACACCGGGGAGCTGTTTTTT.